The sequence of this T cell receptor (beta chain) was determined in a study of blood T cell repertoires in COVID-19. Study-wide background: Italy, Spain and the United States were the sources of the convalescent and acute COVID-19 samples. T cells, B-cell-depleted T cells, or PBMCs provided the cDNA or gDNA that served as material.

In the authors' methods: Nucleated cell counts were estimated from reference gene primer amplification. Produced via immunoSEQ multiplex PCR; TCRdb's table is partial and in-frame only. V, J and clone size derive from that table, while D and trimming were established from the DNA sequence. The sample yields about 20,000 clones, roughly 88% seen once. CDR1 and CDR2 from the germline V gene are MNHEY and SMNVEV (reference sequence). V lost 6 bases and J lost 1, with 9 bases in between. The CDR3 has 14 residues. This sequence was found in a human donor in a cohort sampled during active COVID-19. Sequencing was performed on peripheral blood. The chain uses TRBV27 and TRBJ1-4; D ambiguous. CDR3 DNA: TGTGCCAGCAGGAACGGGGTAACTAATGAAAAACTGTTTTTT. This encodes CASRNGVTNEKLFF.